Sequencing of this TCR beta chain was carried out in a study of cytomegalovirus exposure and HLA in healthy donors. 13 Jbeta primers and 60 Vbeta primers were used for the PCR. Assay used: immunoSEQ multiplex PCR; TCRdb lists only in-frame clones, some missing. The sample yields around 150,000 clones, 60% to 80% seen once. Study results and limitations: Among TCR sequences, most were rare, though some public TCRs appeared in many donors.

This CDR3 comprises 15 residues. The ends were cut back, 6 bases at V and 2 bases at J, with 16 bases in the middle. Germline values: CDR1 MDHEN, CDR2 SYDVKM. On this clone itself: The antigen is unknown.

This sequence was found in a middle-aged man in good health and CMV-seropositive. What was sequenced was PBMCs. The chain has TRBV28 and TRBJ1-1, with D possibly matching TRBD1 (5 bases). CDR3 amino acids: CASSPPGGGNTEAFF. The CDR3 coding sequence is TGTGCCAGCAGCCCTCCGGGCGGGGGAAACACTGAAGCTTTCTTT.